This T cell receptor (beta chain) derives from a study of T cell repertoires in cytomegalovirus infection. As for the study in general: The study used recently identified HLA-C-restricted and well-studied HLA-B-restricted CMV epitopes. It can be stated that public TCR beta signatures indicated CMV infection as well as a matching HLA type. The study's findings and limits: Predominance within the ex vivo response was attributable to HLA-C-restricted CMV-specific TCR beta clonotypes. Cumulative public TCR beta family frequency identified carriers of CMV plus the relevant HLA.

The germline V and J ends were trimmed by 2 bases and 4 bases, with 9 bases remaining between them. The CDR3 runs to 14 residues. Looked up from germline, CDR1 is MGHRA and CDR2 is YSYEKL. This clonotype was recorded a few times. Its antigen is undetermined. From the reads, TCRdb called clonotypes with MiXCR, one entry per CDR3 protein. The sample contains approximately 25,000 distinct CDR3 sequences, over 15% of which appear only once. The receptor was derived from a human donor in good health (CMV status not recorded). Some clones in this sample may be carry-over from other donors' samples. The chain links TRBV4-1 to TRBJ1-3, with D uncertain. The sample consisted of CD8+ T cells from cultured PBMCs, taken from culture after CMV antigen stimulation. CDR3 coding DNA: TGCGCCAGCAGCCAAATCCAGTCGGGAAACACCATATATTTT. It encodes CASSQIQSGNTIYF.